This record covers a single T cell receptor beta chain. No antigen is known for it. One base away there is no much larger clone; base qualities are not given. Donors were healthy HIV-negative adults with no recently reported acute infections or vaccinations. Only Caucasian adults living in Nashville, Tennessee, USA were represented among the donors. In the unsorted samples, roughly 90 million PBMCs were counted, and genomic DNA was extracted using the QIAamp DNA Blood Mini kit. After blood collection by leukapheresis, PBMCs were isolated using Ficoll-Histopaque density gradient centrifugation and then cryopreserved in the vapor phase of liquid nitrogen. This sample is part of a study of shared clonotypes between healthy human individuals (dated by TCRdb to 2020 to 2022). Regarding the study in general: The cohort comprised a couple of women and a few men aged 18 to 49 years. Each donor's leukapheresis produced roughly between roughly 0.85 and 10 billion PBMCs. To increase sequencing depth and limit assay-specific biases, different laboratories used diverse techniques to prepare libraries and sequence TCR repertoires. To estimate repertoire size and how much clonotypes are shared between individuals, the study performed deep sequencing of blood TCR repertoires from about 5 healthy adults.

The investigation overall reported the following: Only blood was sampled, and tissue TCR repertoires likely differ from those in blood. Based on pairwise subsampling, the degree of clonotype sharing among donors was expected to be affected by sequencing depth. Because the study included only a small number of donors, the genetic and exposure-history diversity represented was limited.

The germline V end is reduced by 0 bases and the J end by 6 bases; junction bases left unmatched: 2. Spanning cysteine to phenylalanine, the CDR3 consists of 15 amino acids. The CDR3 DNA has 45 bases and is translated from base 1. Reading the germline V gene gives CDR1 LGHNA and CDR2 YNFKEQ. Using the deep immunoSEQ assay, multiplex PCR amplified TCR CDR3 regions from genomic DNA. For each cell subset, the extracted genomic DNA was distributed evenly across all wells of several immunoSEQ 96-well plates, and each plate served as one replicate. For unsorted PBMC, each replicate PCR was loaded with roughly 330 ng genomic DNA, equivalent to 25,000 to 35,000 T cell genomes. Unsorted PBMC genomic DNA was sequenced across ten immunoSEQ deep assay plates. Purified libraries were measured with a Qubit 3.0 fluorometer, size-checked on a Bioanalyzer 2100, and measured again with the KAPA Library Quantification kit. Every immunoSEQ 96-well plate was sequenced on a separate single-read 150-cycle Illumina NextSeq 550 flow cell. Per the original workflow: The immunoSEQ output contained only junctional sequences without quality scores, so filtering could not match that applied to full-length reads. To assign V/J genes and CDR3, sequences were annotated against IMGT germline references using PyIR, a Python wrapper for IgBLAST v1.9. Reads were removed for weak V/J assignments (E-value above 1e-6), missing CDR3, stop codons, out-of-frame junctions, or ambiguous translated residues. V3J clonotypes were defined as sequences sharing an identical inferred V gene, J gene, and CDR3 amino acid sequence. Percentage overlap between repertoires was calculated by dividing the number of shared unique clonotypes by the size of the smaller repertoire. Richness of each repertoire was evaluated using RTK rarefaction, the Chao1 estimator, and Recon v2.1 estimates of unobserved clonotypes. Sourced from immuneACCESS, this table was stored by TCRdb with only in-frame sequences that have V and J called. A share of the clones is absent; for the studies checked, an unresolved V gene accounts for under half, and the remainder has no known explanation. That table supplies the V and J calls and clone size; D and trimming were determined from the DNA. The sample profile shows around 500,000 clones; 79% of them were found once. The ten largest clones add up to over 9.5% of the sample.

Sequenced input: PBMCs. The receptor was isolated from a woman aged 40 to 50 in good health. Some clones in this sample may be carry-over from other donors' samples. The chain employs TRBV4-2 and TRBJ1-5; TRBD1 fits 10 bases in the junction. Read as DNA, the sequence is TGTGCCAGCAGCCAAGAGACAGGGGGCATTCAGCCCCAGCATTTT. Its protein product is CASSQETGGIQPQHF.